A single sample gave rise to the 8 T cell receptor beta chains below, sequenced in a study of blood T cells in healthy people across ages. A second about 7 to 11 cycle PCR used barcoded and J-beta primers. Via MiXCR, TCRdb re-called the 5' RACE reads, giving one row per CDR3 protein. This table holds about 1.8 million distinct CDR3 sequences, less than 50% found once. Sequencing was carried out using blood. These receptors all come from a woman aged 40-49 years in good health.

This clonotype was counted a few times. CDR3: CASADRAWRSQETQYF. CDR3 DNA sequence: TGTGCCAGCGCCGACCGGGCGTGGCGGTCCCAAGAGACCCAGTACTTC. V gene TRBV6-5 combines with J gene TRBJ2-5; the D is unclear. Trimming cost V 8 bases and J 1 base, with 20 bases left between them. The CDR3 is 16 residues long. CDR1 is MNHEY and CDR2 is SVGAGI in the germline V gene.

The CDR3 sequence is CASSQTGTPNTEAFF. CDR3 in DNA: TGTGCCAGCAGTCAAACAGGGACGCCGAACACTGAAGCTTTCTTT. This chain connects TRBV6-2 or TRBV6-3 to TRBJ1-1, with D perhaps matching TRBD1 (6 bases). Trimming took 5 bases from V and 1 from J, leaving 14 bases between them. CDR1 is MNHEY and CDR2 is SVGEGT in the germline V gene. CDR3 length: 15 amino acids.

This clonotype has a handful of counts. This sequence joins TRBV7-9 and TRBJ2-3, with D tentatively TRBD2 (6 bases). In germline, CDR1 is SEHNR, CDR2 FQNEAQ (reference sequence). Trimming removed 3 bases at V and 8 bases at J, with 12 bases between. The length of the CDR3 is 13 residues. CDR3 sequence reads: CASSFGGSSTQYF. The CDR3 DNA sequence: TGTGCCAGCAGCTTCGGGGGAAGCAGTACGCAGTATTTT.

This clonotype was observed a handful of times. The genes are TRBV4-2 and TRBJ2-3; 11 nucleotides align to TRBD2. CDR1 is LGHNA and CDR2 is YNFKEQ in the germline V gene. V shed 3 bases, J shed 2 bases, and the junction held 4 bases outside the gene matches. The CDR3 is made up of 16 amino acids. CDR3 protein: CASSHLLAGDTDTQYF. In DNA form, the CDR3 reads TGTGCCAGCAGCCATCTACTAGCGGGGGACACAGATACGCAGTATTTT.

The rearrangement joins TRBV4-3 to TRBJ2-5; D may be TRBD2 (6 bases). From germline, CDR1 is LGHNA and CDR2 YSLEER. This CDR3 comprises 16 residues. V was cut by 0 bases and J by 0 bases, with 11 bases left in between. The CDR3, as DNA: TGCGCCAGCAGCCAAGAAGGCGGGGCCTACCAAGAGACCCAGTACTTC. Its translation: CASSQEGGAYQETQYF.

The chain combines TRBV6-5 with TRBJ2-7; 9 bases agree with TRBD1. Germline V gives CDR1 MNHEY, CDR2 SVGAGI. The CDR3 sequence is 13 residues long. V dropped 10 bases and J dropped 4; count of bases not matched to a gene: 8. The CDR3 nucleotides read TGTGCCATCGGGACAGGGCTAACGTACGAGCAGTACTTC. As protein: CAIGTGLTYEQYF.

This clonotype has a single count. The chain has TRBV6-6 and TRBJ1-2, with 9 bases matching TRBD1. This CDR3 spans 12 amino acids. The germline gives CDR1 MNHNY, CDR2 SVGAGI (reference sequence). The CDR3 loop reads CAVGNRGRGYTF. Written as DNA, the CDR3 is TGTGCAGTAGGGAACAGGGGGCGTGGCTACACCTTC.

The sample holds a few counts of this clonotype. The V call is TRBV7-9, the J call TRBJ1-2; tentative D call: TRBD1 (5 bases). Trimming stripped 6 bases from V and 4 bases from J, with 21 bases between. The CDR3 sequence is 16 residues long. CDR1 and CDR2 from the germline V gene are SEHNR and FQNEAQ (reference sequence). CDR3: CASSLTESGTVYGYTF. In DNA, the CDR3 is TGTGCCAGCAGTCTTACCGAATCCGGGACGGTCTATGGCTACACCTTC.